Listed here is a single T cell receptor beta chain. The data were taken from a study of T cells expressing NK-cell markers. After re-calling the 5' RACE reads, TCRdb lists one entry per CDR3 protein, DNA absent. Its clone listing holds 300,000 to 500,000 distinct CDR3 sequences. This CDR3 is built from 14 residues. Germline lookup yields CDR1 SQVTM and CDR2 ANQGSEA. The specimen was blood T cells: a sorted CD56 or NKG2C T cell subset, CD4+ or CD8+ T cells, or bulk PBMC T cells (not recorded which). The sequence derives from a woman aged 45 to 65 in good health. V usage is TRBV29-1 and J usage is TRBJ1-4; TCRdb names TRBD1, which stays unverified in the absence of DNA. The CDR3 is CSVETGTGDEKLFF.